This T cell receptor (beta chain) was captured in a study of identical twins. This clonotype turned up a few times. Germline CDR1 reads SGHRS; CDR2 reads YFSETQ. V lost 4 bases and J lost 4; bases outside the gene matches: 13. This CDR3 region has 17 residues. Each CDR3 protein gets one entry after TCRdb re-called the 5' RACE reads with MiXCR. The data contain nearly 900,000 distinct CDR3 sequences, about 12% of them singletons. This sample also appeared in a second study, on yellow fever vaccine responses in identical twins.

Specimen: PBMCs. The clonotype originates from a woman aged 18-35 years in good health. The gene calls are TRBV5-1 and TRBJ2-3; 9 nucleotides match TRBD2. In DNA, the CDR3 is TGCGCCAGCAGCCGCTTGGGTGGGACTAGCTCCCCAGATACGCAGTATTTT. This gives the protein CASSRLGGTSSPDTQYF.